Given below is one TCR beta chain in context. Its antigen is not identified. The CDR3 has 14 residues. Looked up from germline, CDR1 is SGHRS and CDR2 is YFSETQ. Unmatched junction bases numbered 3, after V lost 4 bases and J lost 4 bases. Data came from immunoSEQ multiplex PCR; TCRdb stores just in-frame clones and leaves some out. The sample consists of 57,000 or so clones, roughly 89% of them appearing once. This record comes from a study of graft-versus-host responses after intestinal transplantation. Study-level information: The study gave all recipients anti-thymocyte globulin induction, then tacrolimus and steroids for approximately three years.

The study, taken as a whole, reports: Allografts carried high graft-versus-host to host-versus-graft clonal ratios in patients having graft-donor T cell macrochimerism.

The sequence was obtained from a human patient who received an intestinal transplant, so some T cells may come from the graft donor. The chain uses TRBV5-1 and TRBJ1-1; TRBD1 matches at 11 bases. The sample was PBMCs, taken around 120 days after intestinal transplantation. CDR3 in amino acids: CASSPGTGGTEAFF. The CDR3 coding sequence is TGCGCCAGCAGCCCCGGGACAGGGGGCACTGAAGCTTTCTTT.